The T cell receptor beta chain described here comes from a study of shared clonotypes between healthy human individuals. Germline lookup yields CDR1 SNHLY and CDR2 FYNNEI. With 4 bases removed from V and 2 bases from J, the gap between germline ends came to 9 bases. The CDR3 length is 14 residues. TCRdb keeps only in-frame clones here, not all; method: immunoSEQ multiplex PCR. This repertoire shows 2 million to 2.5 million clones, 80% to 95% found once; its top ten account for 0.3% to 0.45%. V usage is TRBV2 and J usage is TRBJ1-3, with D unclear. Sequencing input: naive CD4+ T cells from PBMCs. The subset: CD45RA+ positively selected. The sequence was obtained from a man in his late teens or twenties in good health. Some clones in this sample may be carry-over from other donors' samples. CDR3 amino acids: CASSVDQAGNTIYF. The CDR3 DNA follows: TGTGCCAGCAGTGTGGACCAGGCTGGAAACACCATATATTTT.